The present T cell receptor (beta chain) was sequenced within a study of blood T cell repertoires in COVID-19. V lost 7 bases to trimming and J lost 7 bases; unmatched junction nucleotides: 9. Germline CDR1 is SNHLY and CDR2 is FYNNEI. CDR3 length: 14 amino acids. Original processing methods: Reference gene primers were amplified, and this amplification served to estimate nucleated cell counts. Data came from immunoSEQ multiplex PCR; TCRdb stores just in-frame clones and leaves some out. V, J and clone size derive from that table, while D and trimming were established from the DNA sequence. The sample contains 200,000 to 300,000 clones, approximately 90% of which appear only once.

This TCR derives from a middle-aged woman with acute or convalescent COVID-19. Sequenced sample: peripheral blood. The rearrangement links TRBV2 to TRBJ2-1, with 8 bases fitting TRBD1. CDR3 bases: TGTGCCAGCACCTTTGGACAGGGTCGTAATGAGCAGTTCTTC. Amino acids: CASTFGQGRNEQFF.